The 23 T cell receptor beta chains reported below all come from one sample, sequenced in a study of blood T cell repertoires in COVID-19. The assay was immunoSEQ multiplex PCR, and TCRdb's table has in-frame clones only and misses some. The sample lists about 400,000 clones, around nine tenths occurring once. The sample comprised PBMCs or T cells enriched from blood (not recorded which). All receptors come from a young woman with acute COVID-19.

This chain links TRBV6-2 or TRBV6-3 with TRBJ1-4, with 7 bases lining up with TRBD1. This CDR3 has 14 residues. The V and J ends lost 2 bases and 8 bases, in that order; junction bases with no gene match: 5. Germline CDR1 reads MNHEY; CDR2 reads SVGEGT. This CDR3 is CASSYPGTAEKLFF. The CDR3 nucleotides are TGTGCCAGCAGTTACCCCGGGACAGCAGAAAAACTGTTTTTT.

The chain couples TRBV4-2 to TRBJ1-2; the D gene is possibly TRBD1 (5 bases). Trimming took 3 bases from V and 5 from J, leaving 10 bases between them. Germline V lookup: CDR1 LGHNA, CDR2 YNFKEQ. The CDR3 spans 13 residues. CDR3 loop: CASSQGGGYGYTF. The CDR3 nucleotides are TGTGCCAGCAGCCAGGGGGGAGGGTATGGCTACACCTTC.

V usage is TRBV27 and J usage is TRBJ2-7; no clear D. V was cut by 4 bases and J by 2 bases, with 3 bases left in between. Germline lookup yields CDR1 MNHEY and CDR2 SMNVEV (reference sequence). The CDR3 consists of 11 residues. The CDR3 region is CASSSAYEQYF. CDR3 sequence (DNA): TGTGCCAGCAGTTCCGCCTACGAGCAGTACTTC.

The gene calls are TRBV3-1 (or the pseudogene TRBV3-2) and TRBJ2-7; TRBD2 agrees at 9 bases. This CDR3 has 15 amino acids. J was trimmed by 3 bases and V by 4 bases; bases with no gene match: 7. The germline V gene has CDR1 LGHDT and CDR2 YNNKEL (reference sequence). CDR3 nucleotides: TGTGCCAGCAGCCCTAAGGGACTAGCAGTCTACGAGCAGTACTTC. This codes for CASSPKGLAVYEQYF.

The CDR3 region is CASSGDYYEQYF. The CDR3 DNA sequence: TGTGCCAGCAGTGGTGACTATTACGAGCAGTACTTC. V gene TRBV25-1 combines with J gene TRBJ2-7; a possible D gene is TRBD2 (5 bases). CDR1 MGHDK and CDR2 SYGVNS come from the germline V gene. V gave up 4 bases and J gave up 4 bases, with 8 bases separating them. There are 12 residues in the CDR3.

The chain combines TRBV6-1 with TRBJ2-7, with 7 bases lining up with TRBD1. The CDR3 sequence is 13 residues long. V was clipped by 3 bases and J by 3 bases; unmatched bases: 2. The germline CDR1 and CDR2 sequences are MNHNS and SASEGT. Here the CDR3 reads CASSETGIYEQYF. The CDR3 DNA reads as TGTGCCAGCAGTGAGACAGGGATCTACGAGCAGTACTTC.

The CDR3 DNA reads TGTGCCCGAAACAAGCGGGGGGAGGGACCCGGGGAGCTGTTTTTT. Residues: CARNKRGEGPGELFF. This chain links TRBV30 with TRBJ2-2, with 9 bases fitting TRBD2. The germline V gene has CDR1 GTSNPN and CDR2 SVGIG (reference sequence). Germline trimming cut 8 bases from V and 6 bases from J; bases unmatched to any gene: 13. CDR3 length equals 15 residues.

This chain links TRBV5-6 with TRBJ1-2; D is unresolved. The ends were cut back, 1 base at V and 4 bases at J, with 8 bases in the middle. Per germline, CDR1 SGHDT and CDR2 YYEEEE. The CDR3 length is 13 residues. The CDR3: CASSLWGGYGYTF. The CDR3 DNA is TGTGCCAGCAGCTTGTGGGGAGGCTATGGCTACACCTTC.

CDR3 DNA: TGTGCCAGCAGTTTAGTGGCGGATGAGCAGTTCTTC. Translating it yields CASSLVADEQFF. This rearrangement joins TRBV27 to TRBJ2-1, with D unresolved. CDR3 length equals 12 residues. V was cut by 2 bases and J by 8 bases, with 7 bases left in between. CDR1 is MNHEY and CDR2 is SMNVEV in the germline V gene (reference sequence).

The chain carries TRBV18 and TRBJ2-7; 11 bases agree with TRBD2. After removal of 3 bases from V and 7 bases from J, the junction contained 11 bases not matched to a gene. CDR3 length: 16 residues. Germline-derived CDR1 and CDR2 are KGHSH and LQKENI. DNA for the CDR3: TGTGCCAGCTCACCGCAGGGACTAGCGGTGAAGAGAGAGCAGTACTTC. This gives the protein CASSPQGLAVKREQYF.

The V and J genes are TRBV10-3 and TRBJ2-7; the match to TRBD1 covers 9 bases. This CDR3 has 12 residues. V lost 10 bases, J lost 4 bases, and 5 bases stayed unmatched. CDR1 is ENHRY, CDR2 SYGVKD, per germline. The CDR3 sequence: CATRTGDYEQYF. CDR3 nucleotide sequence: TGTGCCACACGGACAGGGGATTACGAGCAGTACTTC.

The chain recombines TRBV10-1 with TRBJ2-1; 9 positions match TRBD2. The germline CDR1 and CDR2 sequences are WNHNN and SYGVQD (reference sequence). V lost 0 bases, J lost 2 bases, and 2 bases stayed unmatched. CDR3 length: 16 residues. The CDR3 region has the DNA TGCGCCAGCAGTGAGTCAGCGGGGGGTCCCTACAATGAGCAGTTCTTC. Amino acid sequence: CASSESAGGPYNEQFF.

Worth noting for this clone: Compared with germline, one end of the junction differs, possibly owing to a read error. Here the CDR3 reads CAWSGRSDQPQHF. CDR3 DNA: TGTGCCTGGAGTGGACGTAGCGATCAGCCCCAGCATTTT. The rearrangement joins TRBV30 to TRBJ1-5; D is ambiguous. The CDR3 loop spans 13 amino acids. Germline CDR1 reads GTSNPN; CDR2 reads SVGIG (reference sequence).

Regarding this clone: Distinct nucleotide sequences in the sample also encode this CDR3. The J gene is TRBJ2-2, the V gene TRBV5-1; D might be TRBD2 (6 bases). V lost 4 bases to trimming and J lost 3 bases, with 10 bases between them. The CDR3 is 14 amino acids. Germline CDR1 and CDR2: SGHRS and YFSETQ. The DNA of the CDR3 is TGCGCCAGCAGCCGCGGGGACTACACCGGGGAGCTGTTTTTT. Amino acids: CASSRGDYTGELFF. Based on the CDR3 plus reference TRBV5-1 and TRBJ2-2, the full variable domain is KAGVTQTPRYLIKTRGQQVTLSCSPISGHRSVSWYQQTPGQGLQFLFEYFSETQRNKGNFPGRFSGRQFSNSRSEMNVSTLELGDSALYLCASSRGDYTGELFFGEGSRLTVL.

The chain couples TRBV27 to TRBJ1-1, with 9 bases lining up with TRBD1. V lost 4 bases and J lost 1; bases outside the gene matches: 4. CDR1 is MNHEY, CDR2 SMNVEV, per germline (reference sequence). The CDR3 runs to 15 residues. The CDR3 loop is CASSWGQGWNTEAFF. CDR3 coding DNA: TGTGCCAGCAGTTGGGGACAGGGATGGAACACTGAAGCTTTCTTT.

This clone came up many times. The J gene is TRBJ1-2, the V gene TRBV5-6; D not resolved. The CDR3 spans 16 residues. Deletions cut 3 bases from V and 6 bases from J, with 21 bases between. In germline, CDR1 is SGHDT, CDR2 YYEEEE. The CDR3: CASSSALKRVGDGYTF. CDR3 nucleotide sequence: TGTGCCAGCAGCTCCGCGCTTAAGCGGGTTGGAGATGGCTACACCTTC.

The chain employs TRBV28 and TRBJ2-7, with D perhaps TRBD1 (6 bases). This CDR3 contains 13 residues. Germline CDR1 MDHEN, CDR2 SYDVKM. Trimming stripped 8 bases from V and 2 bases from J, with 13 bases between. The CDR3: CASGDRSPYEQYF. The CDR3, as DNA: TGTGCCAGCGGAGACAGGAGTCCCTACGAGCAGTACTTC. The entire variable domain, with the rest obtained from reference TRBV28 and TRBJ2-7, is as follows: DVKVTQSSRYLVKRTGEKVFLECVQDMDHENMFWYRQDPGLGLRLIYFSYDVKMKEKGDIPEGYSVSREKKERFSLILESASTNQTSMYLCASGDRSPYEQYFGPGTRLTVT.

The chain joins TRBV5-4 to TRBJ2-2, with D hard to call. Trimming removed 0 bases at V and 3 bases at J, with 3 bases between. CDR3 length equals 13 residues. Germline loops: CDR1 SGHNT, CDR2 YYREEE (reference sequence). CDR3 loop: CASSLADTGELFF. In DNA, the CDR3 is TGTGCCAGCAGCTTGGCCGACACCGGGGAGCTGTTTTTT.

Points on this clone: The same CDR3 can be traced to other DNA sequences in this sample. J is TRBJ2-7 and V is TRBV19; perhaps TRBD1 as D (6 bases). The CDR3 is 13 residues long. The ends were cut back, 4 bases at V and 3 bases at J, with 10 bases in the middle. Germline V CDR1 and CDR2: LNHDA, SQIVND (reference sequence). The CDR3 DNA is TGTGCCAGTAGTAGGGACACCTTCTACGAGCAGTACTTC. Its translation: CASSRDTFYEQYF.

V is TRBV28 and J is TRBJ1-1; D is unclear. Germline V CDR1 and CDR2: MDHEN, SYDVKM. The germline V and J ends were trimmed by 6 bases and 1 base, with 9 bases remaining between them. The CDR3 runs 13 residues. The CDR3 is CASSAPGNTEAFF. The CDR3 coding sequence is TGTGCCAGCAGCGCCCCAGGGAACACTGAAGCTTTCTTT.

Written as DNA, the CDR3 is TGTGCCAGCAGTAGACAGGCCCGTTATAGCAATCAGCCCCAGCATTTT. This codes for CASSRQARYSNQPQHF. The chain couples TRBV27 to TRBJ1-5, with D maybe TRBD1 (6 bases). V dropped 5 bases and J dropped 0 bases, with 14 bases sitting between them. Germline V gene lookup returns CDR1 MNHEY and CDR2 SMNVEV (reference sequence). This CDR3 region has 16 residues.

The V and J genes are TRBV27 and TRBJ1-3; the D is unclear. From germline, CDR1 is MNHEY and CDR2 SMNVEV (reference sequence). CDR3 length: 14 residues. Trimming stripped 6 bases from V and 4 bases from J, with 13 bases between. CDR3 region: CASRSEGSGNTIYF. The CDR3 nucleotides are TGTGCCAGCAGGTCGGAGGGATCGGGAAACACCATATATTTT.

CDR3 sequence reads: CASSYGTGLNQPQHF. The CDR3 DNA follows: TGTGCCAGCAGTTACGGGACAGGGTTAAATCAGCCCCAGCATTTT. The chain has TRBV6-5 and TRBJ1-5, with 9 bases aligning to TRBD1. The V gene end was trimmed by 2 bases and the J gene end by 4 bases; junction bases not matched to a gene: 3. The CDR3 covers 15 residues. Germline CDR1 MNHEY, CDR2 SVGAGI.